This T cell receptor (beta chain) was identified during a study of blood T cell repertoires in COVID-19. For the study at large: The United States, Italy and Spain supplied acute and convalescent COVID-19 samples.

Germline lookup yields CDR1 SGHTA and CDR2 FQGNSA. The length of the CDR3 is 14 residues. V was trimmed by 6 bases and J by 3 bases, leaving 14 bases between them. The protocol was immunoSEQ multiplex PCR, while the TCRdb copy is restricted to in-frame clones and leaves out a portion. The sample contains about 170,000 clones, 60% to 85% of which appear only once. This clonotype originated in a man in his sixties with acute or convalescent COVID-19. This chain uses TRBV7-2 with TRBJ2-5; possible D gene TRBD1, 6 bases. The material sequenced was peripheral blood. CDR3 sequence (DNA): TGTGCCAGCAGACGAGGGGGTTCCAAAGAGACCCAGTACTTC. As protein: CASRRGGSKETQYF.